This TCR beta chain was sequenced for a study of cytomegalovirus exposure and HLA in healthy donors. General study points: A later analysis reported that several of the most significant clusters appeared to be linked to common viral pathogens, among them Epstein-Barr virus. The majority of CMV-associated TCR beta chains were reported as apparently HLA-restricted in a later analysis. Reportedly, a later analysis found an Asian-associated ancestry cluster had fewer N-insertions than the approximately 600-donor mean. Earlier analysis looked at TCR beta V segments, and most were productive about 87% or about 30% of the time.

Note on this clone: As yet, its antigen is unknown.

PCR employed 60 Vbeta and 13 Jbeta primers. Clones were sequenced by immunoSEQ multiplex PCR, and TCRdb holds only the in-frame ones, with some missing. The sample yields approximately 200,000 clones, roughly 84% seen once. The TCR sequence derives from a boy aged 5-17 years in good health and CMV-seronegative. The specimen was PBMCs.

This chain's CDR3 is CASSLGGQALGTQYF. The CDR3 DNA is TGTGCCAGCAGCTTGGGGGGACAGGCCCTAGGGACCCAGTACTTC. The chain is built from TRBV5-6 and TRBJ2-5; 8 nucleotides agree with TRBD1. From germline, CDR1 is SGHDT and CDR2 YYEEEE. The CDR3 contains 15 residues. The V gene end was trimmed by 0 bases and the J gene end by 7 bases; junction bases not matched to a gene: 8. Together with reference TRBV5-6 and TRBJ2-5, the CDR3 gives the full variable domain: DAGVTQSPTHLIKTRGQQVTLRCSPKSGHDTVSWYQQALGQGPQFIFQYYEEEERQRGNFPDRFSGHQFPNYSSELNVNALLLGDSALYLCASSLGGQALGTQYFGPGTRLLVL.